The T cell receptor (beta chain) under discussion was sequenced for a study of blood T cell repertoires in COVID-19. The data were produced by immunoSEQ multiplex PCR, yet TCRdb's version contains in-frame clones alone and is incomplete. Of hundreds of thousands of clones listed, over 80% are singletons. Trimming cost V 4 bases and J 2 bases; bases outside gene matches: 5. The CDR3 extends over 15 amino acids. Germline-derived CDR1 and CDR2 are SGHRS and YFSETQ. Sequencing input: PBMCs or T cells enriched from blood (not recorded which). The chain carries TRBV5-1 and TRBJ2-7, with 11 bases identical to TRBD2. This sequence was found in a woman younger than 45 with acute COVID-19. CDR3 protein: CASSALAGGAYEQYF. The CDR3 DNA reads as TGCGCCAGCAGCGCGCTAGCGGGGGGCGCCTACGAGCAGTACTTC.